These 19 T cell receptor beta chains share one sample of origin, sequenced in a study of control samples from healthy donors and cancer patients. Sequencing was performed with immunoSEQ multiplex PCR; in TCRdb, only in-frame clones are kept and a portion is missing. The sample includes roughly 120,000 clones, nearly 95% of them seen just once. Specimen: blood. These receptors all come from a man aged 30-40 years in good health.

This chain links TRBV9 with TRBJ2-3; perhaps TRBD1 as D (7 bases). Germline V gene data show CDR1 as SGDLS and CDR2 as YYNGEE. There are 17 residues in the CDR3. The ends were cut back, 4 bases at V and 0 bases at J, with 18 bases in the middle. The CDR3, as DNA: TGTGCCAGCAGCCCCCGAGCAGGGGGGACTAGCACAGATACGCAGTATTTT. Translating gives CASSPRAGGTSTDTQYF.

The chain employs TRBV7-8 and TRBJ2-1; 9 positions agree with TRBD1. This CDR3 is built from 16 residues. J was trimmed by 9 bases and V by 3 bases; bases with no gene match: 12. Looked up from germline, CDR1 is SGHVS and CDR2 is FQNEAQ. The CDR3 nucleotides are TGTGCCAGCAGCTTCACAGGGGGCGAAGTGATGAGTGAGCAGTTCTTC. Translated: CASSFTGGEVMSEQFF. Full variable domain (missing parts from reference TRBV7-8 and TRBJ2-1): GAGVSQSPRYKVAKRGQDVALRCDPISGHVSLFWYQQALGQGPEFLTYFQNEAQLDKSGLPSDRFFAERPEGSVSTLKIQRTQQEDSAVYLCASSFTGGEVMSEQFFGPGTRLTVL.

This clone was recorded a few times. This chain joins TRBV5-1 and TRBJ2-7; D call uncertain. The germline gives CDR1 SGHRS, CDR2 YFSETQ. Between the trimmed V and J ends, which lost 6 bases and 0 bases, there was a span of 10 bases. There are 13 residues in the CDR3. CDR3 region: CASKRQDSYEQYF. CDR3 DNA sequence: TGCGCCAGCAAGAGGCAGGACTCCTACGAGCAGTACTTC.

This rearrangement joins TRBV6-5 to TRBJ1-6; unclear D gene. The germline V and J ends were trimmed by 6 bases and 0 bases, with 9 bases remaining between them. Germline V CDR1 and CDR2: MNHEY, SVGAGI. The CDR3 consists of 15 residues. The CDR3 sequence is CASRASSSYNSPLHF. The CDR3 DNA follows: TGTGCCAGCAGGGCCTCGAGCTCCTATAATTCACCCCTCCACTTT.

The V and J genes are TRBV5-1 and TRBJ2-2, with 7 bases aligning to TRBD2. The CDR3 covers 17 residues. Trimming at V came to 4 bases and at J to 4 bases, leaving 13 bases not matched to a gene. The V gene's germline CDR1 is SGHRS and CDR2 YFSETQ. Written as DNA, the CDR3 is TGCGCCAGCAGCCTACAACTATGGGGAGGGGTCACCGGGGAGCTGTTTTTT. It specifies CASSLQLWGGVTGELFF.

This clone was picked up one time. The chain combines TRBV19 with TRBJ1-4; possibly TRBD1 for D (5 bases). CDR1 and CDR2 (germline): LNHDA, SQIVND (reference sequence). V lost 3 bases and J 2 bases, leaving 10 bases between the germline ends. The CDR3 is made up of 15 amino acids. The CDR3 loop reads CASSILGGTNEKLFF. The CDR3 coding sequence is TGTGCCAGTAGTATCCTCGGGGGTACTAATGAAAAACTGTTTTTT.

J is TRBJ2-7 and V is TRBV10-3; weak D call: TRBD1 (5 bases). Germline assignment: CDR1 ENHRY and CDR2 SYGVKD. CDR3 length: 17 amino acids. The V end was cut by 3 bases, the J end by 0 bases, with 18 bases between. In DNA, the CDR3 is TGTGCCATCAGTGACTTAAATAGGGGTGGCAACTCCTACGAGCAGTACTTC. Its protein product is CAISDLNRGGNSYEQYF.

V usage is TRBV6-5 and J usage is TRBJ2-5; a weak D match, TRBD1 (5 bases). Trimming took off 6 bases at V and 0 bases at J, with 8 bases between the two ends. The V gene's germline CDR1 is MNHEY and CDR2 SVGAGI. The length of the CDR3 is 13 residues. CDR3 in amino acids: CASRRQHQETQYF. The CDR3 DNA reads as TGTGCCAGCAGAAGACAGCACCAAGAGACCCAGTACTTC.

The chain joins TRBV7-6 to TRBJ1-3; D uncertain. The CDR3 runs to 14 residues. Per the germline V gene, CDR1 is SGHVS and CDR2 is FNYEAQ. Trimming removed 5 bases at V and 4 bases at J, with 12 bases between. The CDR3 DNA sequence: TGTGCCAGCAGCCCTGGAATTGAGGGAAACACCATATATTTT. Translation gives CASSPGIEGNTIYF.

This chain uses TRBV5-6 with TRBJ2-2, with a possible D match to TRBD2 (5 bases). The germline gives CDR1 SGHDT, CDR2 YYEEEE. The V end lost 4 bases, the J end lost 7 bases, and 11 bases lay between the germline ends. This CDR3 is built from 13 residues. The DNA of the CDR3 is TGTGCCAGCAGCCAAATCAGCGGCGGGGAGCTGTTTTTT. Translated, it gives CASSQISGGELFF.

This clone was counted between two and nine times. The chain has TRBV9 and TRBJ1-2; the D gene is possibly TRBD1 (5 bases). Germline CDR1 and CDR2: SGDLS and YYNGEE. Trimming took off 0 bases at V and 4 bases at J, with 10 bases between the two ends. The CDR3 length is 14 residues. The CDR3 sequence is CASSVVSGTYGYTF. The DNA of the CDR3 is TGTGCCAGCAGCGTAGTATCGGGGACCTATGGCTACACCTTC.

The chain combines TRBV7-9 with TRBJ2-5; D remains unclear. CDR3 length: 19 residues. V was clipped by 7 bases and J by 1 base, with 28 bases between them. Germline assignment: CDR1 SEHNR and CDR2 FQNEAQ (reference sequence). The DNA for the CDR3 is TGTGCCAGCATCGGATCCCCCACCCACCCAAAATTGTTCCAAGAGACCCAGTACTTC. Residues: CASIGSPTHPKLFQETQYF.

The gene calls are TRBV6-4 and TRBJ2-3; D ambiguous. There are 14 residues in the CDR3. V lost 2 bases and J 2 bases, leaving 8 bases between the germline ends. Germline-derived CDR1 and CDR2 are MRHNA and SNTAGT. The CDR3 sequence is CASSDGINTDTQYF. CDR3 sequence (DNA): TGTGCCAGCAGTGACGGAATAAACACAGATACGCAGTATTTT.

V and J are TRBV28 and TRBJ2-5, with D maybe TRBD2 (5 bases). CDR3 length: 15 residues. V lost 7 bases and J lost 2, with 17 bases in between. The V gene's germline CDR1 is MDHEN and CDR2 SYDVKM. The CDR3 DNA sequence: TGTGCCAGCACCTCACGAAGCGGTAGACAAGAGACCCAGTACTTC. Its translation: CASTSRSGRQETQYF.

About this clone: Other DNA sequences in this specimen translate into the identical CDR3. The chain uses TRBV20-1 and TRBJ2-7; D might be TRBD1 or TRBD2, each matching 5 bases. Germline CDR1 reads DFQATT; CDR2 reads SNEGSKA (reference sequence). This CDR3 is built from 11 residues. Trimming removed 5 bases at V and 6 bases at J, with 11 bases between. DNA for the CDR3: TGCAGTGCTGGGCGTGGGGGCGAGCAGTACTTC. Translated, it gives CSAGRGGEQYF.

The chain has TRBV5-6 and TRBJ2-7; 14 bases line up with TRBD2. Germline values: CDR1 SGHDT, CDR2 YYEEEE. This CDR3 is built from 16 residues. With V trimmed by 1 base and J by 3 bases, 3 bases remained unmatched. The DNA for the CDR3 is TGTGCCAGCAGCTTGAGGACTAGCGGGAGGAACTACGAGCAGTACTTC. Residues: CASSLRTSGRNYEQYF.

The chain uses TRBV19 and TRBJ2-1, with 9 bases aligning to TRBD2. V lost 3 bases to trimming and J lost 0 bases; unmatched junction nucleotides: 6. The CDR3 is made up of 17 amino acids. Germline V gives CDR1 LNHDA, CDR2 SQIVND (reference sequence). CDR3 coding DNA: TGTGCCAGTAGTATGGTAGCGGGGGCGAGCTCCTACAATGAGCAGTTCTTC. Encoded protein: CASSMVAGASSYNEQFF.

This chain links TRBV29-1 with TRBJ2-3; 10 bases fit TRBD1. V shed 7 bases and J 7 bases; nucleotides not matched to a gene: 8. The CDR3 consists of 13 residues. CDR1 and CDR2 (germline): SQVTM, ANQGSEA. CDR3 sequence reads: CSAGTGEGYTQYF. The CDR3 bases are TGCAGCGCCGGGACAGGGGAGGGATATACGCAGTATTTT.

The CDR3 spells CASSRDPGPFGYTF. CDR3 nucleotide sequence: TGTGCCAGCAGCCGTGACCCGGGGCCTTTTGGCTACACCTTC. The gene calls are TRBV11-2 and TRBJ1-2; possible D gene TRBD1, 5 bases. The CDR3 loop spans 14 amino acids. Trimming removed 5 bases from V and 7 bases from J, with 17 bases in between. CDR1 is SGHAT, CDR2 FQNNGV, per germline.